This T cell receptor (beta chain) was identified during a study of CD8 T cells in ankylosing spondylitis. MiXCR, applied by TCRdb to the 5' RACE reads, yields one record per CDR3 protein. The table records approximately 100,000 distinct CDR3 sequences, about 7.7% of them present only once. In this sample, this clonotype turned up many times. This TCR was sampled from a male donor with ankylosing spondylitis or in good health (not recorded which). The material sequenced was blood, either unsorted or a sorted T cell fraction (not recorded which).

The CDR3 DNA follows: TGCGCCAGCAGCCGTGGATCGGGAGGCCTTGAGGGCTACACCTTC. Its protein product is CASSRGSGGLEGYTF. The J gene is TRBJ1-2, the V gene TRBV4-3, with D unresolved. CDR1 and CDR2 (germline): LGHNA, YSLEER. The CDR3 totals 15 residues. The V and J ends lost 4 bases and 8 bases respectively, with 20 bases between them.